These T cell receptor beta chains were read from a single sample in a study of shared clonotypes between healthy human individuals. Method: immunoSEQ multiplex PCR; TCRdb's copy keeps in-frame clones and lacks some. This table has 2 million to 2.5 million clones, approximately 96% appearing once. What was sequenced was naive CD4+ T cells sorted from blood. These receptors were taken from a man aged 18-30 years in good health. CDR3s include the opening cysteine and the closing phenylalanine or tryptophan. The order of the fields is clone size, D gene, V gene, J gene, CDR3 DNA, CDR3 protein. D genes are given only for firm matches. Size is omitted from some rows. Given values are once, few, many or a class for expanded clones.

>once|.|TRBV10-3|TRBJ1-2
TGTGCCATCTGCCCGGGCAGCCTGGGGGACTATGGCTACACCTTC
CAICPGSLGDYGYTF
>.|TRBD1|TRBV6-1|TRBJ2-1
TGTGCCAGCAGTGCGGGACAGGGAAGGGATGAGCAGTTCTTC
CASSAGQGRDEQFF
>.|.|TRBV6-1|TRBJ1-1
TGTGCCAGCAGTGAATCGGTAGGGAACACTGAAGCTTTCTTT
CASSESVGNTEAFF
>.|TRBD1|TRBV5-1|TRBJ1-1
TGCGCCAGCAGGGCAGGGGGAGGGAACACTGAAGCTTTCTTT
CASRAGGGNTEAFF
>.|.|TRBV5-1|TRBJ2-7
TGCGCCAGCAGCTTAGCAGGGAGCACCTACGAGCAGTACTTC
CASSLAGSTYEQYF
>.|.|TRBV7-2|TRBJ1-6
TGTGCCAGCAGCTTAGCTCTAAATTCACCCCTCCACTTT
CASSLALNSPLHF
>.|.|TRBV9|TRBJ2-7
TGTGCCAGCACCAAGAGGGGTGGTCGGGAAGAGCAGTACTTC
CASTKRGGREEQYF
>.|TRBD2|TRBV12-5|TRBJ2-2
TGTGCTAGTGGTTTGGCTCTAGCGGCCCCCGGGGAGCTGTTTTTT
CASGLALAAPGELFF
>.|TRBD1|TRBV19|TRBJ1-1
TGTGCCAGTAGTGCAACGGGACAGGGCGCCACTGAAGCTTTCTTT
CASSATGQGATEAFF
>once|TRBD1|TRBV5-6|TRBJ2-2
TGTGCCAGCAGCAGACAGGGGGCCGGGGAGCTGTTTTTT
CASSRQGAGELFF
>.|.|TRBV6-1|TRBJ2-7
TGTGCCAGCAGTGAAAGTAATCGGGGAGTTCACCGCTACGAGCAGTACTTC
CASSESNRGVHRYEQYF
>.|TRBD1|TRBV7-2|TRBJ1-2
TGTGCCAGCAGCGGGACAGGGGAACCCTATGGCTACACCTTC
CASSGTGEPYGYTF
>.|.|TRBV4-1|TRBJ2-3
TGCGCCAGCAGCCGGTCGAGGGGGACAGATACGCAGTATTTT
CASSRSRGTDTQYF
>.|TRBD2|TRBV5-4|TRBJ2-3
TGTGCCAGCACGCTAGCGGGGGTTTCAGATACGCAGTATTTT
CASTLAGVSDTQYF
>.|TRBD2|TRBV6-1|TRBJ2-1
TGTGCCAGCAGTGAAGCGACTAGCGGGGGGACCTACAATGAGCAGTTCTTC
CASSEATSGGTYNEQFF
>.|.|TRBV6-6|TRBJ1-5
TGTGCCAGCAGTTACGTGGAAGATCAGCCCCAGCATTTT
CASSYVEDQPQHF
>once|TRBD1|TRBV19|TRBJ2-5
TGTGCCAGTAGTCCACGGGGACAGAAAGAGACCCAGTACTTC
CASSPRGQKETQYF
>.|TRBD1|TRBV30|TRBJ2-7
TGTGCCTGGAAACCAGGGCAGGGGGTGTACGAGCAGTACTTC
CAWKPGQGVYEQYF
>few|.|TRBV28|TRBJ1-1
TGTGCCAGCAGCCCTAGCACTGAAGCTTTCTTT
CASSPSTEAFF
>.|.|TRBV10-3|TRBJ1-2
TGTGCCATCAGTGAGTCTGTTAACTATGGCTACACCTTC
CAISESVNYGYTF
>.|TRBD1|TRBV5-1|TRBJ2-3
TGCGCCAGCAGCGACAGGGGACGAGGCACAGATACGCAGTATTTT
CASSDRGRGTDTQYF
>.|TRBD2|TRBV6-5|TRBJ2-3
TGTGCCAGCACGCTAGCGGGAGCAGATACGCAGTATTTT
CASTLAGADTQYF
>.|.|TRBV7-9|TRBJ2-3
TGTGCCAGCAGAAGAACAGGGTCCACAGATACGCAGTATTTT
CASRRTGSTDTQYF
>.|TRBD1|TRBV6-5|TRBJ1-1
TGTGCCAGCAGCGAGACGACAGGGGCGAACACTGAAGCTTTCTTT
CASSETTGANTEAFF
>once|TRBD1|TRBV19|TRBJ2-7
TGTGCCAGTAGTATAGTTCCCGGGACAGGGGCCTACGAGCAGTACTTC
CASSIVPGTGAYEQYF
>once|TRBD2|TRBV15|TRBJ2-2
TGTGCCACCAGCAGAGATGGACTAGCGGGAGGCACCGGGGAGCTGTTTTTT
CATSRDGLAGGTGELFF
>.|.|TRBV7-9|TRBJ2-1
TGTGCCAGCAGCTTGCAGGGGCAGGGTGAGCAGTTCTTC
CASSLQGQGEQFF
>.|TRBD1|TRBV2|TRBJ2-7
TGTGCCAGCAGCCGGGACAGGGGGCAAACCTACGAGCAGTACTTC
CASSRDRGQTYEQYF
>once|TRBD2|TRBV5-4|TRBJ2-1
TGTGCCAGCAGCCCAGGACTAGCAGATAACAATGAGCAGTTCTTC
CASSPGLADNNEQFF
>.|TRBD1|TRBV5-6|TRBJ2-7
TGTGCCAGCAGCCCAGGCCGACAGGGGGCTTCTAACTACTTC
CASSPGRQGASNYF
>.|.|TRBV9|TRBJ2-7
TGTGCCAGCAGCGTAGCAGGGTCAGGGGGGAGATACGAGCAGTACTTC
CASSVAGSGGRYEQYF
>.|.|TRBV18|TRBJ2-7
TGTGCCAGCTCAACCATCGATGGGGGTAGCTCCTACGAGCAGTACTTC
CASSTIDGGSSYEQYF